The next 16 T cell receptor beta chains were all read from a single sample in a study of cytomegalovirus exposure and HLA in healthy donors. Both 60 Vbeta primers and 13 Jbeta primers went into the PCR. Clones were read by immunoSEQ multiplex PCR, and TCRdb kept only the in-frame ones, dropping some. In total, the table holds some 84,000 clones. The sequencing input was PBMCs. These receptors were taken from a man in his fifties or sixties in good health and CMV-seronegative.

The CDR3 loop is CASSEGRLPFF. The CDR3 nucleotides read TGTGCCAGCAGTGAGGGCAGATTACCTTTCTTT. This rearrangement joins TRBV2 to TRBJ1-1; D gene unclear. Germline loops: CDR1 SNHLY, CDR2 FYNNEI. Trimming left V 3 bases short and J 12 bases short, with 11 bases between. The CDR3 extends over 11 amino acids. Based on the CDR3 plus reference TRBV2 and TRBJ1-1, the full variable domain is EPEVTQTPSHQVTQMGQEVILRCVPISNHLYFYWYRQILGQKVEFLVSFYNNEISEKSEIFDDQFSVERPDGSNFTLKIRSTKLEDSAMYFCASSEGRLPFFGQGTRLTVV.

V usage is TRBV19 and J usage is TRBJ1-5; 10 bases line up with TRBD1. Germline trimming cut 8 bases from V and 1 base from J; bases unmatched to any gene: 11. The germline V gene has CDR1 LNHDA and CDR2 SQIVND (reference sequence). This CDR3 comprises 17 residues. CDR3 sequence reads: CASAATGGSGSNQPQHF. CDR3 DNA sequence: TGTGCCAGTGCCGCGACAGGGGGCTCGGGGAGCAATCAGCCCCAGCATTTT.

This chain connects TRBV9 to TRBJ2-6; 9 bases align to TRBD1. Germline loops: CDR1 SGDLS, CDR2 YYNGEE. The V segment lost 0 bases and the J segment 4 bases; nucleotides outside the gene matches: 11. The CDR3 length is 19 residues. The CDR3 loop is CASSVGDTGGWDGANVLTF. The CDR3 DNA follows: TGTGCCAGCAGCGTAGGAGATACAGGGGGCTGGGACGGGGCCAACGTCCTGACTTTC.

The genes are TRBV28 and TRBJ1-2; TRBD1 is a possible D gene (5 bases). The CDR3 is made up of 13 amino acids. Trimming took 8 bases from V and 4 from J, leaving 14 bases between them. Looked up from germline, CDR1 is MDHEN and CDR2 is SYDVKM. For the CDR3, the DNA is TGTGCCAGCCGGGGGGGGGTAGGCTATGGCTACACCTTC. This codes for CASRGGVGYGYTF.

The rearrangement links TRBV25-1 to TRBJ1-5; D gene uncertain. Trimming left V 1 base short and J 0 bases short, with 4 bases between. Germline-derived CDR1 and CDR2 are MGHDK and SYGVNS. This CDR3 contains 14 residues. Here the CDR3 DNA reads TGTGCCAGCAGTGAATTCAGTAGCAATCAGCCCCAGCATTTT. Amino acid sequence: CASSEFSSNQPQHF.

CDR3 protein: CASSPRDSSYEQYF. For the CDR3, the DNA is TGTGCCAGCTCACCACGCGACAGTTCCTACGAGCAGTACTTC. This rearrangement joins TRBV18 to TRBJ2-7, with D tentatively TRBD1 (5 bases). Germline assignment: CDR1 KGHSH and CDR2 LQKENI. The CDR3 consists of 14 residues. V dropped 1 base and J dropped 1 base, with 8 bases sitting between them.

The V call is TRBV6-5, the J call TRBJ2-7, with a tentative D call TRBD1 (5 bases). CDR3 length: 16 amino acids. The V gene lost 4 bases and the J gene lost 2 bases, with 18 bases spanning the gap. Germline-derived CDR1 and CDR2 are MNHEY and SVGAGI. This CDR3 is CASSFNAGLYPYEQYF. The DNA for the CDR3 is TGTGCCAGCAGTTTCAATGCAGGGCTTTATCCCTACGAGCAGTACTTC.

This chain uses TRBV6-6 with TRBJ2-7, with 7 bases lining up with TRBD1. CDR1 is MNHNY and CDR2 is SVGAGI in the germline V gene (reference sequence). The CDR3 covers 16 residues. The trim removed 8 bases at V and 1 base at J, leaving 14 bases unmatched. Here the CDR3 DNA reads TGTGCCAGCGGTGCCTATCCCGGGACAGAATCCTACGAGCAGTACTTC. Translated: CASGAYPGTESYEQYF.

The CDR3 region has the DNA TGTGCCAGTAGTACACTAGCGGGGGGGCTTGGTGAGCAGTTCTTC. It codes for CASSTLAGGLGEQFF. The chain joins TRBV19 to TRBJ2-1; 13 bases are shared with TRBD2. The CDR3 extends over 15 amino acids. Unmatched junction bases numbered 6, after V lost 4 bases and J lost 9 bases. CDR1 LNHDA and CDR2 SQIVND come from the germline V gene (reference sequence).

The CDR3 DNA sequence: TGTGCCAGCAGCCAAGTGAAGACTACGGGCTCCTACGAGCAGTACTTC. This translates into CASSQVKTTGSYEQYF. The genes are TRBV4-2 and TRBJ2-7, with a possible D match to TRBD2 (5 bases). Trimming took 1 base from V and 0 from J, leaving 13 bases between them. The V gene's germline CDR1 is LGHNA and CDR2 YNFKEQ. This CDR3 is built from 16 residues.

The rearrangement uses TRBV6-6 and TRBJ1-6; 8 bases line up with TRBD1. The CDR3 contains 13 residues. In germline, CDR1 is MNHNY, CDR2 SVGAGI (reference sequence). With 6 bases clipped from V and 8 bases from J, the junction kept 3 bases outside the gene matches. CDR3 residues: CASRETGDSPLHF. The CDR3 bases are TGTGCCAGCAGGGAGACAGGGGATTCACCCCTCCACTTT.

CDR3 sequence: CASSLAGTGRTGELFF. The CDR3 region has the DNA TGTGCCAGCAGCTTAGCGGGGACAGGGCGGACCGGGGAGCTGTTTTTT. The chain recombines TRBV7-6 with TRBJ2-2; TRBD1 agrees at 9 bases. The CDR3 runs to 16 residues. Germline trimming cut 0 bases from V and 5 bases from J; bases unmatched to any gene: 4. Germline CDR1 and CDR2: SGHVS and FNYEAQ.

The V gene is TRBV4-2, the J gene TRBJ1-2; tentatively, D is TRBD1 (6 bases). The ends were cut back, 0 bases at V and 4 bases at J, with 12 bases in the middle. CDR1 and CDR2 (germline): LGHNA, YNFKEQ. The CDR3 is 15 residues long. The CDR3 region is CASSQDVQGGYGYTF. CDR3 bases: TGTGCCAGCAGCCAAGATGTACAGGGCGGCTATGGCTACACCTTC.

The chain recombines TRBV9 with TRBJ2-5; the D gene is possibly TRBD1 (6 bases). The length of the CDR3 is 15 residues. V was clipped by 0 bases and J by 5 bases, with 14 bases between them. Germline V lookup: CDR1 SGDLS, CDR2 YYNGEE. In nucleotides, the CDR3 is TGTGCCAGCAGCGTAGGAGGTGGGGGCCGTGAGACCCAGTACTTC. The encoded protein is CASSVGGGGRETQYF.

The V gene is TRBV18, the J gene TRBJ2-5; D call uncertain. Trimming removed 0 bases from V and 5 bases from J, with 10 bases in between. The germline gives CDR1 KGHSH, CDR2 LQKENI. The CDR3 contains 14 residues. Here the CDR3 DNA reads TGTGCCAGCTCACCACCTGGGCCGTGGGAGACCCAGTACTTC. This translates into CASSPPGPWETQYF.

The chain joins TRBV7-9 to TRBJ2-5, with D possibly being TRBD2 (5 bases). Per germline, CDR1 SEHNR and CDR2 FQNEAQ (reference sequence). This CDR3 contains 16 residues. V gave up 2 bases and J gave up 0 bases, with 13 bases separating them. CDR3 nucleotides: TGTGCCAGCAGCTTATCGGGGATCCGAAACCAAGAGACCCAGTACTTC. It translates to CASSLSGIRNQETQYF.